Listed below are T cell receptor beta chains from one sample, sequenced in a study of cytomegalovirus exposure and HLA in healthy donors. Assay: immunoSEQ multiplex PCR; the TCRdb copy retains only in-frame clones and omits some. Of approximately 110,000 clones in the sample, around 80% are singletons; the top ten hold more than 0.2%. Sample: PBMCs. Receptor source: a man aged 45 to 65 in good health and CMV-seronegative. CDR3s include the opening cysteine and the closing phenylalanine or tryptophan. The size of a clone is reported for some rows only, either as once, few or many, or as a class for expanded clones.

>TRBJ1-5|TRBV28|-
CASSQTGIGGQPQHF
>TRBJ2-7|TRBV21-1|once
CASSNVSNTFSYEQYF
>TRBJ1-5|TRBV5-3|few
CARSPPFSLDQPQHF
>TRBJ1-2|TRBV9|-
CASSVKENYGYTF
>TRBJ1-5|TRBV28|-
CASSTTPLQPQHF
>TRBJ1-3|TRBV6-5|-
CASSYIGQGIGNTIYF
>TRBJ1-2|TRBV6-1|once
CASSSTSGQYSGYTF
>TRBJ1-1|TRBV28|-
CASSFGGLNTEAFF
>TRBJ2-1|TRBV5-4|-
CASSPDRGRNEQFF
>TRBJ2-7|TRBV10-3|-
CAISLYKGEGEQYF
>TRBJ2-7|TRBV4-2|-
CASSRLGDSGSEQYF
>TRBJ2-3|TRBV18|once
CASSLAQGTDTQYF
>TRBJ1-5|TRBV12-5|-
CASGPTGYQPQHF
>TRBJ2-1|TRBV27|-
CASRDTLGDEQFF
>TRBJ2-2|TRBV5-1|-
CASSLGGKSTGELFF
>TRBJ1-4|TRBV6-1|-
CASSDPAGDRDRKLFF
>TRBJ2-3|TRBV29-1|-
CSVETSGGIDTQYF
>TRBJ2-7|TRBV25-1|-
CASTTGGDTYEQYF